Reported below is one TCR beta chain. Its antigen is still unknown. These data are taken from a study of regulatory dendritic cells for organ transplantation. Sequencing was performed with immunoSEQ multiplex PCR; in TCRdb, only in-frame clones are kept and a portion is missing. The table includes tens of thousands of clones, about 89% detected once. Whole-study results and caveats: The authors noted considerable between-person heterogeneity in alloreactive memory CD8+ cells.

There are 15 residues in the CDR3. The germline gives CDR1 SNHLY, CDR2 FYNNEI. J lost 7 bases, V lost 3 bases, and 11 bases had no gene match. The clonotype originates from a human donor in good health. The source material was naive CD8+ T cells from blood. Stated subset: CD45RA+ naive T cells. The gene calls are TRBV2 and TRBJ1-2; 7 nucleotides align to TRBD1. This CDR3 is CASSDNLRGRRGYTF. The CDR3 DNA is TGTGCCAGCAGTGATAATTTGAGGGGGCGACGTGGCTACACCTTC. The full variable domain, its missing parts supplied by reference TRBV2 and TRBJ1-2, is EPEVTQTPSHQVTQMGQEVILRCVPISNHLYFYWYRQILGQKVEFLVSFYNNEISEKSEIFDDQFSVERPDGSNFTLKIRSTKLEDSAMYFCASSDNLRGRRGYTFGSGTRLTVV.